The table lists the clone carrying this T cell receptor beta chain with a count of one. Its antigen is unidentified. Germline CDR1 reads SGHDT; CDR2 reads YYEEEE. The CDR3 has 15 residues. Trimming removed 6 bases from V and 0 bases from J, with 12 bases in between. This sample stems from a study of cytomegalovirus exposure and HLA in healthy donors. The PCR used 60 Vbeta and 13 Jbeta primers. Generated by immunoSEQ multiplex PCR, the TCRdb table keeps only in-frame clones and is missing some. Among 95,000 to 110,000 clones listed, 65% to 85% were seen once. Study results and limitations: Researchers reportedly found TCR beta sequences accurately predicted most subjects' HLA-A and HLA-B alleles. Rarity characterized most TCR sequences, yet some public TCRs appeared in many donors.

The chain uses TRBV5-6 and TRBJ2-2; weak D call: TRBD2 (5 bases). The specimen was PBMCs. The source of this sequence is a young man in good health and CMV-seronegative. The CDR3 loop is CASNRGQSNTGELFF. The CDR3 DNA reads TGTGCCAGCAACCGCGGGCAGTCGAACACCGGGGAGCTGTTTTTT.